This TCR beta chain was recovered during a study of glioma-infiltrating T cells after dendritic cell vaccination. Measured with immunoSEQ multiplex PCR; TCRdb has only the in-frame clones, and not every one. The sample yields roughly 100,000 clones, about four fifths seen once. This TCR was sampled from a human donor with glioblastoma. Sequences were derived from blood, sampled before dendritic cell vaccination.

The DNA for the CDR3 is TGTGCCAGCAGTTTGGACAGCCTCTCCTACGAGCAGTACTTC. Amino acid sequence: CASSLDSLSYEQYF. The chain couples TRBV6-5 to TRBJ2-7, with a tentative D call TRBD1 (6 bases). The CDR3 consists of 14 residues. The V gene lost 4 bases and the J gene lost 0 bases, with 10 bases spanning the gap. Germline V gene data show CDR1 as MNHEY and CDR2 as SVGAGI.